This T cell receptor (beta chain) is drawn from a study of cytomegalovirus exposure and HLA in healthy donors. The study ran its PCR with 60 Vbeta and 13 Jbeta primers. Produced via immunoSEQ multiplex PCR; TCRdb's table is partial and in-frame only. The sample holds 130,000 to 150,000 clones, about 80% seen once. CDR1 is SEHNR, CDR2 FQNEAQ, per germline (reference sequence). Trimming removed 4 bases from V and 10 bases from J, with 14 bases in between. The CDR3 totals 14 residues. The receptor was isolated from a male donor in good health and CMV-seronegative. This chain connects TRBV7-9 to TRBJ1-6, with D perhaps matching TRBD1 (6 bases). Sequencing was carried out using PBMCs. The CDR3 sequence is CASSSLTGRSPLHF. For the CDR3, the DNA is TGTGCCAGCAGCTCACTGACAGGAAGATCACCCCTCCACTTT.